The present entry profiles one T cell receptor (beta chain) with its context. The antigen remains undetermined. Assay used: immunoSEQ multiplex PCR; TCRdb lists only in-frame clones, some missing. The repertoire includes 39,000 or so clones, about 93% of them detected once, and about 0.2% sits in the top ten. The data were taken from a study of monozygotic twins with cystic fibrosis. Study-wide results and limits: Monozygotic CF twins shared more identical nucleotide clonotypes than unrelated patients. Co-twins had the most similar V usage for 13 of 16 pairs, J for 8. Clonality was generally low (median about 0.0097), higher in the most severe patients.

The length of the CDR3 is 14 residues. Trimming pared 4 bases from V and 0 bases from J, leaving 8 bases between. CDR1 is SGHRS and CDR2 is YFSETQ in the germline V gene. The chain employs TRBV5-1 and TRBJ1-3; D call uncertain. Sequenced material: blood. This receptor was taken from a boy aged 2 to 10 with cystic fibrosis. In DNA, the CDR3 is TGCGCCAGCAGCCCTCAGAGCTCTGGAAACACCATATATTTT. Translating it yields CASSPQSSGNTIYF.